This is a list of T cell receptor beta chains from one sample in a study of shared clonotypes between healthy human individuals. Data came from immunoSEQ multiplex PCR; TCRdb stores just in-frame clones and leaves some out. The sample records about 2.3 million clones, approximately 93% being singletons. What was sequenced was naive CD4+ T cells from PBMCs. The origin of the receptors is a young man in good health. Some clones in this sample may be carry-over from other donors' samples. CDR3s include the opening cysteine and the closing phenylalanine or tryptophan. A D gene is named only where the DNA matches it firmly. Part of the rows lack a size; the others show once, few, many or a class for expanded clones.

j_call clone_size d_call v_call cdr3_aa cdr3_nt
TRBJ2-1 NA NA TRBV2 CASTWYNEQFF TGTGCCAGCACTTGGTACAATGAGCAGTTCTTC
TRBJ2-6 NA NA TRBV5-1 CASSSIRASGANVLTF TGCGCCAGCAGCTCCATCAGGGCCTCTGGGGCCAACGTCCTGACTTTC
TRBJ2-2 NA TRBD2 TRBV9 CASSVGVLAGAADGELFF TGTGCCAGCAGCGTTGGGGTGCTAGCGGGAGCCGCCGACGGGGAGCTGTTTTTT
TRBJ2-1 NA TRBD2 TRBV18 CASSPVGLAGGNEQFF TGTGCCAGCTCACCAGTCGGACTAGCGGGTGGTAATGAGCAGTTCTTC
TRBJ1-1 NA NA TRBV7-2 CASSPGQRWTEAFF TGTGCCAGCAGCCCAGGACAGAGATGGACTGAAGCTTTCTTT
TRBJ1-5 NA NA TRBV6-5 CASSSVLNQPQHF TGTGCCAGCAGTTCCGTCTTGAATCAGCCCCAGCATTTT
TRBJ1-2 NA NA TRBV5-4 CASSLGTLPTF TGTGCCAGCAGCTTGGGGACCCTCCCAACCTTC
TRBJ1-2 NA NA TRBV19 CASRKQGFDYGYTF TGTGCCAGTAGGAAACAGGGTTTCGACTATGGCTACACCTTC
TRBJ2-2 NA TRBD2 TRBV7-3 CASSLGRLAGAGGELFF TGTGCCAGCAGCTTAGGGAGACTAGCGGGAGCAGGCGGGGAGCTGTTTTTT
TRBJ2-4 NA NA TRBV29-1 CSVEDRKLSVVGGKNIQYF TGCAGCGTTGAAGATCGGAAATTGTCGGTGGTGGGGGGCAAAAACATTCAGTACTTC
TRBJ1-1 NA NA TRBV6-1 CASSWRDSGNTEAFF TGTGCCAGCAGCTGGAGGGACTCGGGGAACACTGAAGCTTTCTTT
TRBJ1-1 NA NA TRBV9 CASSVSGMNTEAFF TGTGCCAGCAGCGTGTCAGGCATGAACACTGAAGCTTTCTTT
TRBJ2-1 NA NA TRBV2 CASSDVGGEQFF TGTGCCAGCAGTGACGTCGGCGGCGAGCAGTTCTTC
TRBJ1-2 NA NA TRBV28 CASSLFQGGGYGYTF TGTGCCAGCAGTTTATTTCAGGGAGGGGGCTATGGCTACACCTTC
TRBJ1-4 NA NA TRBV6-1 CASSELGEKLFF TGTGCCAGCAGTGAATTGGGGGAAAAACTGTTTTTT
TRBJ2-5 NA NA TRBV7-9 CASSFTSLGKGTQYF TGTGCCAGCAGCTTTACTTCACTAGGGAAAGGGACCCAGTACTTC
TRBJ1-2 NA NA TRBV6-1 CASSAGQANYGYTF TGTGCCAGCAGCGCAGGGCAGGCTAACTATGGCTACACCTTC
TRBJ2-1 NA NA TRBV5-1 CASSLEGPYNEQFF TGCGCCAGCAGCTTAGAGGGTCCCTACAATGAGCAGTTCTTC
TRBJ2-1 NA TRBD2 TRBV27 CASSLAGGPWNEQFF TGTGCCAGCAGTTTAGCGGGAGGGCCTTGGAATGAGCAGTTCTTC
TRBJ2-7 NA NA TRBV6-5 CASSYRHVQYF TGTGCCAGCAGTTACCGGCACGTGCAGTACTTC
TRBJ2-7 once NA TRBV7-9 CASSLLAGYEQYF TGTGCCAGCAGCCTACTGGCGGGGTACGAGCAGTACTTC
TRBJ2-5 NA NA TRBV29-1 CSARDPAPETQYF TGCAGCGCCAGGGATCCGGCACCAGAGACCCAGTACTTC
TRBJ1-4 NA NA TRBV5-1 CASSLVGTPGDEKLFF TGCGCCAGCAGCTTGGTAGGAACGCCCGGGGATGAAAAACTGTTTTTT
TRBJ2-6 NA TRBD1 TRBV28 CASSFTGVGANVLTF TGTGCCAGCAGTTTCACAGGGGTAGGGGCCAACGTCCTGACTTTC
TRBJ2-7 NA NA TRBV18 CASSPLAGSSYEQYF TGTGCCAGCTCACCCCTGGCAGGGAGCTCCTACGAGCAGTACTTC
TRBJ2-5 NA NA TRBV5-4 CATRLAAAGVIETQYF TGTGCCACCAGGCTGGCCGCGGCCGGTGTAATAGAGACCCAGTACTTC
TRBJ1-2 NA NA TRBV29-1 CSVDGAGRSNGYTF TGCAGCGTTGACGGGGCAGGGCGCAGTAACGGCTACACCTTC
TRBJ2-7 few NA TRBV18 CASSPRPGLPGYYEQYF TGTGCCAGCTCACCTCGGCCGGGACTCCCAGGGTATTACGAGCAGTACTTC
TRBJ2-7 NA NA TRBV9 CASSTDPVSEQYF TGTGCCAGCAGCACCGACCCTGTATCGGAGCAGTACTTC
TRBJ2-7 NA TRBD2 TRBV7-2 CASSPSASGPYEQYF TGTGCCAGCAGCCCCTCCGCTAGCGGGCCCTACGAGCAGTACTTC
TRBJ2-5 NA NA TRBV13 CASSLAHLAGETQYF TGTGCCAGCAGCTTAGCGCATCTTGCGGGAGAGACCCAGTACTTC
TRBJ2-5 NA NA TRBV19 CASTASYGSETQYF TGTGCCAGTACGGCCTCCTATGGTTCAGAGACCCAGTACTTC
TRBJ2-7 NA NA TRBV6-1 CASSFLASPYEQYF TGTGCCAGTTCTTTCCTAGCGTCACCCTACGAGCAGTACTTC
TRBJ1-3 once TRBD1 TRBV7-2 CASSPPDRAGNTIYF TGTGCCAGCAGCCCACCTGACAGGGCTGGAAACACCATATATTTT
TRBJ1-4 NA TRBD1 TRBV5-1 CASSLAAGGEKLFF TGCGCCAGCAGCTTGGCGGCAGGGGGTGAAAAACTGTTTTTT
TRBJ1-2 NA TRBD1 TRBV10-3 CAITMWGGQEPYGYTF TGTGCCATCACCATGTGGGGTGGACAGGAGCCCTATGGCTACACCTTC
TRBJ1-1 NA NA TRBV9 CASSVRGRNTEAFF TGTGCCAGCAGCGTAAGGGGACGGAACACTGAAGCTTTCTTT
TRBJ2-7 NA TRBD1 TRBV7-6 CASSLGGQGDEQYF TGTGCCAGCAGCTTAGGAGGACAGGGGGACGAGCAGTACTTC
TRBJ2-3 NA NA TRBV7-6 CASSLDGTPDTQYF TGTGCCAGCAGCTTAGACGGGACCCCAGATACGCAGTATTTT
TRBJ2-5 NA NA TRBV11-2 CASSLSLGETQYF TGTGCCAGCAGCTTAAGCCTAGGAGAGACCCAGTACTTC
TRBJ2-6 NA NA TRBV7-3 CASSPSLTGANVLTF TGTGCCAGCAGCCCCTCGCTAACTGGGGCCAACGTCCTGACTTTC
TRBJ2-4 NA NA TRBV27 CASSTDRDPIFRHIQYF TGTGCCAGCAGCACCGATCGGGACCCAATTTTTAGGCACATTCAGTACTTC
TRBJ2-1 NA TRBD2 TRBV4-1 CASSHKMSSGTSYNEQFF TGCGCCAGCAGCCACAAAATGTCTAGCGGAACCTCCTACAATGAGCAGTTCTTC
TRBJ1-1 NA TRBD1 TRBV5-6 CASSTPGTGNTEAFF TGTGCCAGCAGTACCCCCGGGACAGGGAACACTGAAGCTTTCTTT
TRBJ2-1 NA TRBD1 TRBV6-5 CASSRTGDSYNEQFF TGTGCCAGCAGTAGGACAGGTGACTCCTACAATGAGCAGTTCTTC
TRBJ2-7 NA NA TRBV4-2 CASSQVKGAAHYEQYF TGTGCCAGCAGCCAAGTCAAAGGGGCAGCCCACTACGAGCAGTACTTC
TRBJ2-1 NA TRBD2 TRBV5-1 CASSLPKERENRIYDNEQFF TGCGCCAGCAGCTTGCCCAAGGAGCGGGAGAATAGGATTTACGACAATGAGCAGTTCTTC
TRBJ2-5 NA TRBD2 TRBV10-1 CASSRTSGRKGETQYF TGCGCCAGCAGTAGGACTAGCGGGAGAAAAGGAGAGACCCAGTACTTC